These T cell receptor beta chains were read from a single sample in a study of human CD4 T cells and Enterobacteriaceae. Profiled with immunoSEQ multiplex PCR; TCRdb holds only in-frame clones, not every one. The sample carries 25,000 to 30,000 clones, roughly 80% recorded once. The sample was memory CD4+ T cells from blood. The source of these receptors is a human donor in good health. Both conserved end residues are part of each CDR3. The D gene is left open where the match is weak. The size entry is marked missing in some rows and otherwise reads once, few, many or a size class.

TRBD2	TRBV7-3	few	TRBJ2-1	TGTGCCAGCAGCCTGACTAGCGGAGTAAACAATGAGCAGTTCTTC	CASSLTSGVNNEQFF
TRBD1	TRBV7-9	NA	TRBJ1-6	TGTGCCAGCAGCTTGATGTGGGGGACAGGGAGCTCCTATAATTCACCCCTCCACTTT	CASSLMWGTGSSYNSPLHF
TRBD1	TRBV29-1	NA	TRBJ2-7	TGCAGCGTTGGCACCCCAGGGGGCACCTACGAGCAGTACTTC	CSVGTPGGTYEQYF
TRBD1	TRBV28	NA	TRBJ2-7	TGTGCCAGCAGTTCTATTTACAGGGGGAGCTCCTACGAGCAGTACTTC	CASSSIYRGSSYEQYF
TRBD1	TRBV5-4	NA	TRBJ2-5	TGTGCCAGCAGCTTGACAGGGGCTAAGACCCAGTACTTC	CASSLTGAKTQYF
NA	TRBV28	NA	TRBJ2-2	TGTGCCAGCAGCCTCAGGGACACCGGGGAGCTGTTTTTT	CASSLRDTGELFF
NA	TRBV5-4	few	TRBJ2-7	TGTGCCAGCAGCCCCGGGCCAGAGAGATACGAGCAGTACTTC	CASSPGPERYEQYF
TRBD1	TRBV7-2	NA	TRBJ2-7	TGTGCCAGCAGCCGCGAGGACAGGCTCCTTGGCGAGCAGTACTTC	CASSREDRLLGEQYF
NA	TRBV2	NA	TRBJ2-3	TGTGCCAGCAGTGCGCGCACATACGGAGATACGCAGTATTTT	CASSARTYGDTQYF
TRBD1	TRBV27	NA	TRBJ1-4	TGTGCCAGCAGCCTCGGGGACAGGGGAAAAAAACTGTTTTTT	CASSLGDRGKKLFF
NA	TRBV6-5	once	TRBJ2-1	TGTGCCAGCAGTTACCGCCGGAGCTCCTACAATGAGCAGTTCTTC	CASSYRRSSYNEQFF
NA	TRBV11-1	NA	TRBJ2-2	TGTGCCAGCAGCCCCTTGTTAAGGGTCAACACCGGGGAGCTGTTTTTT	CASSPLLRVNTGELFF
NA	TRBV4-1	NA	TRBJ1-1	TGCGCCAGCAGCCAAGGGGTGGTGCGGGACACACAAGGGACTGAAGCTTTCTTT	CASSQGVVRDTQGTEAFF
TRBD1	TRBV7-2	NA	TRBJ1-5	TGTGCCAGCAGCTACGGGACAGCGCTTCCCCAGCATTTT	CASSYGTALPQHF
NA	TRBV5-4	NA	TRBJ2-7	TGTGCCAGCAGCTTAACAGGAGGGTCCAGGGGAGGCTTATACTTC	CASSLTGGSRGGLYF
NA	TRBV5-1	once	TRBJ2-3	TGCGCCAGCAGCTTGAACACAGATACGCAGTATTTT	CASSLNTDTQYF
NA	TRBV4-1	NA	TRBJ2-1	TGCGCCAGCAGCCAAGATCCGGGGGGCCGATACAATGAGCAGTTCTTC	CASSQDPGGRYNEQFF
NA	TRBV6-1	NA	TRBJ2-7	TGTGCCAGCTACCTCTCTGGGGCCTACGAGCAGTACTTC	CASYLSGAYEQYF
NA	TRBV6-4	NA	TRBJ1-1	TGTGCCAGCAGTGCCACTCGGGAGACTGAAGCTTTCTTT	CASSATRETEAFF
NA	TRBV7-8	NA	TRBJ2-2	TGTGCCAGCAGAGGCCAGGGTCGGAACACCGGGGAGCTGTTTTTT	CASRGQGRNTGELFF
TRBD1	TRBV6-5	few	TRBJ2-7	TGTGCCAGCAGTGGGACAGGGCACCGCGAGCAGTACTTC	CASSGTGHREQYF
TRBD1	TRBV6-6	few	TRBJ1-1	TGTGCCAGCAGTTACTCGATGACAGGGAAAGCTTTCTTT	CASSYSMTGKAFF
NA	TRBV7-2	NA	TRBJ1-1	TGTGCCTGCAGCCAAACAAATATCGGAACTGAAGCTTTCTTT	CACSQTNIGTEAFF
NA	TRBV27	NA	TRBJ2-2	TGTGCCAGCAGACAGGATTGGACTGCTAACACCGGGGAGCTGTTTTTT	CASRQDWTANTGELFF
NA	TRBV7-2	NA	TRBJ2-2	TGTGCCAGCAGCTTATCCGGTATAGGTTCCGGGGAGCTGTTTTTT	CASSLSGIGSGELFF
NA	TRBV7-2	NA	TRBJ1-6	TGTGCCAGCAGCGCGAGCTCCGTCCTTGGCGGCTCACCCCTCCACTTT	CASSASSVLGGSPLHF
NA	TRBV5-1	NA	TRBJ2-7	TGCGCCAGCAGCACCCTGGGCCAGGATTACGAGCAGTACTTC	CASSTLGQDYEQYF
TRBD2	TRBV9	few	TRBJ2-5	TGTGCCAGCAGCCCCATCCCCGGGACTAGCGGGTACTTC	CASSPIPGTSGYF